This T cell receptor beta chain was observed in a study of T cell responses to AZD1222 COVID-19 vaccine. Whole-study findings and limits: Females made up more of the donors, who were largely white British, and clonal diversity may have come out too low. Spike-specific TCR breadth rose after two AZD1222 doses, and depth rose as well.

This clone is a singleton in its sample. Its antigen is not known. The junction departs from germline at one end; a sequencing error may be responsible. TCRdb's copy holds only in-frame clones and misses some; the assay was immunoSEQ multiplex PCR. In the table there are about 110,000 clones, just over 90% of which are singletons. The material sequenced was peripheral blood, taken 28 days after the second AZD1222 dose. The receptor comes from an adult who received the AZD1222 COVID-19 vaccine.

CDR3 region: CASSLGGENNQYF. In DNA, the CDR3 is TGTGCCAGCAGCTTAGGAGGGGAGAACAATCAGTACTTC. V is TRBV9 and J is TRBJ2-4; TRBD2 might be the D (6 bases). Germline assignment: CDR1 SGDLS and CDR2 YYNGEE. The CDR3 runs to 13 residues.